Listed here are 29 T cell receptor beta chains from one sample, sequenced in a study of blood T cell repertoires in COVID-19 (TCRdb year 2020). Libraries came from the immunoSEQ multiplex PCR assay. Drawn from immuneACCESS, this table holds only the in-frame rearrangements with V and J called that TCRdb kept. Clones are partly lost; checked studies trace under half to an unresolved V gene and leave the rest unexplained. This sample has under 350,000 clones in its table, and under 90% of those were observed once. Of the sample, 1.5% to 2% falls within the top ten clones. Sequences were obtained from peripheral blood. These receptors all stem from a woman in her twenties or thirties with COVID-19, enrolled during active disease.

The CDR3 DNA reads TGTGCCAGCAGCTTACAGGGGGCGAAGACCCAGTACTTC. This codes for CASSLQGAKTQYF. The chain employs TRBV13 and TRBJ2-5; 8 positions match TRBD1. Germline CDR1 and CDR2: PRHDT and FYEKMQ (reference sequence). The CDR3 covers 13 residues. With 2 bases clipped from V and 6 bases from J, the junction kept 2 bases outside the gene matches.

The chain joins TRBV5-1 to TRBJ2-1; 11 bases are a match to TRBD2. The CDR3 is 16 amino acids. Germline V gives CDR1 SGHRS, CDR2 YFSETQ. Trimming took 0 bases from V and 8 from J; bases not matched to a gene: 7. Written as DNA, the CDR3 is TGCGCCAGCAGCTTGGCAACTAGCGGGGGATGGGATGAGCAGTTCTTC. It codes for CASSLATSGGWDEQFF.

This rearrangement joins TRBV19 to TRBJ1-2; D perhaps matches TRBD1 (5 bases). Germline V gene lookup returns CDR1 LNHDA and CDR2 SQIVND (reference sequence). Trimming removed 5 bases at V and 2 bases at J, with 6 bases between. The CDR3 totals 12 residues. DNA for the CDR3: TGTGCCAGTAGTCCAGGGAACTATGGCTACACCTTC. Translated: CASSPGNYGYTF.

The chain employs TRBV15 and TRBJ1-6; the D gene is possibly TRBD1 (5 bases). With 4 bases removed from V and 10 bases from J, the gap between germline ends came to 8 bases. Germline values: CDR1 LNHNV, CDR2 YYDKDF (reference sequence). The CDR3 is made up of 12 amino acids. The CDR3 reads CATSTSGSPLHF. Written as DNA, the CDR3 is TGTGCCACCAGCACCTCAGGGTCACCCCTCCACTTT.

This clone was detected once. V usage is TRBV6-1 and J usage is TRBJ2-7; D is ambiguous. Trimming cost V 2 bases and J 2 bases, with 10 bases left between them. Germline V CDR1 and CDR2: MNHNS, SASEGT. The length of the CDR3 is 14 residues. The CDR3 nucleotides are TGTGCCAGCAGTGAATGGGCAGGTCCCTACGAGCAGTACTTC. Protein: CASSEWAGPYEQYF.

In nucleotides, the CDR3 is TGTGCCAGCAGTTTAAATCATTACACTGAAGCTTTCTTT. It yields the protein CASSLNHYTEAFF. This chain joins TRBV12-3 or TRBV12-4 and TRBJ1-1; no firm D call. Trimming stripped 2 bases from V and 3 bases from J, with 7 bases between. The CDR3 length is 13 residues.

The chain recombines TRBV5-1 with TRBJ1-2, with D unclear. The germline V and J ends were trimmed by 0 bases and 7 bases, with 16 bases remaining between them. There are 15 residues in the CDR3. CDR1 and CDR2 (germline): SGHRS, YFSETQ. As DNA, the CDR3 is TGCGCCAGCAGCTTGGCACAAATCGGGTCCTTTGGCTACACCTTC. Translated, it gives CASSLAQIGSFGYTF.

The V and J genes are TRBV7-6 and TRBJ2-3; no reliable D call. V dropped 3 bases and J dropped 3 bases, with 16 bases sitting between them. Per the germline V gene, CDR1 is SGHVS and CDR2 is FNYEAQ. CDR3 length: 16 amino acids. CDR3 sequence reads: CASSFGSVRHTDTQYF. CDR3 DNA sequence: TGTGCCAGCAGCTTCGGCTCGGTACGACATACAGATACGCAGTATTTT.

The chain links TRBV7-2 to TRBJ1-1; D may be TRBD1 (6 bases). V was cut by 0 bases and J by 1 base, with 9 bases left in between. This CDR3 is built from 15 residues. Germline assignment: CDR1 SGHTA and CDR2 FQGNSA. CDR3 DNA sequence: TGTGCCAGCAGCTTAGCGCCGGGACAGAACACTGAAGCTTTCTTT. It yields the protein CASSLAPGQNTEAFF.

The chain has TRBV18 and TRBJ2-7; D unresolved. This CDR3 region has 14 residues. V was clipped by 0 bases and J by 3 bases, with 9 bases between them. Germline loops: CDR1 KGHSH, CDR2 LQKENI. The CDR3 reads CASSPPEHYYEQYF. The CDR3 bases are TGTGCCAGCTCACCACCAGAACATTACTACGAGCAGTACTTC.

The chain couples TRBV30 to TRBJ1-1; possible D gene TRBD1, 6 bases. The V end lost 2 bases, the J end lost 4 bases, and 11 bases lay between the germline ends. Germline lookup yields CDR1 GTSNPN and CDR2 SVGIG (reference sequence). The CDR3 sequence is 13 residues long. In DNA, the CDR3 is TGTGCCTGGAGTCCCCAGGGGCGCACTGAAGCTTTCTTT. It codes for CAWSPQGRTEAFF.

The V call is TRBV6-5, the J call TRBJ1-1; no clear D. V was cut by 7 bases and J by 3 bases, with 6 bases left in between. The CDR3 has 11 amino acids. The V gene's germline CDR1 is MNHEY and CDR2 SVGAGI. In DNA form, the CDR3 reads TGTGCCAGCATCCGGGACACTGAAGCTTTCTTT. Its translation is CASIRDTEAFF.

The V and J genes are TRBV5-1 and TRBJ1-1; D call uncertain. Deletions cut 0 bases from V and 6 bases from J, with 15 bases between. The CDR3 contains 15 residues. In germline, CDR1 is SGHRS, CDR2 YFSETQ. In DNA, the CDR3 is TGCGCCAGCAGCTTGGGGAGAGGGTTTGGCTCTGAAGCTTTCTTT. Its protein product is CASSLGRGFGSEAFF.

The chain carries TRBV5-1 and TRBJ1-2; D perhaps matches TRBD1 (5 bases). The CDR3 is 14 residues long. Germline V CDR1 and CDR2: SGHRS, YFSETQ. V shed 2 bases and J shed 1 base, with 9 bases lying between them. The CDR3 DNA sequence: TGCGCCAGCAGCTTCACAGGAGATAACTATGGCTACACCTTC. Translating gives CASSFTGDNYGYTF. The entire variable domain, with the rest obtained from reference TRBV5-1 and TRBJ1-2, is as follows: KAGVTQTPRYLIKTRGQQVTLSCSPISGHRSVSWYQQTPGQGLQFLFEYFSETQRNKGNFPGRFSGRQFSNSRSEMNVSTLELGDSALYLCASSFTGDNYGYTFGSGTRLTVV.

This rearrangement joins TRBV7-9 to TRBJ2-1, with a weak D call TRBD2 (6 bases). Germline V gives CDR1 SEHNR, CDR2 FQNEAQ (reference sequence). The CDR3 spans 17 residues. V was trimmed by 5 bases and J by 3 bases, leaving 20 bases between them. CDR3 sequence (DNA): TGTGCCAGCAGCCCCCGGCCGGGAGAAGTGAACTACAATGAGCAGTTCTTC. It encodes CASSPRPGEVNYNEQFF.

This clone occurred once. The chain's CDR3 is CASSFSGSEQFF. The CDR3 nucleotides are TGTGCCAGCAGTTTTTCTGGGAGTGAGCAGTTCTTC. V is TRBV12-3 or TRBV12-4 and J is TRBJ2-1, with D possibly being TRBD2 (5 bases). V was pared by 3 bases and J by 9 bases, with 9 bases between. The CDR3 covers 12 residues.

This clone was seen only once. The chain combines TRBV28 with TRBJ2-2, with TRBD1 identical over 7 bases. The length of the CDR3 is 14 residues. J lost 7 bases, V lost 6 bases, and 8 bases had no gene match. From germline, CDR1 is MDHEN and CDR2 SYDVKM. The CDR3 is CASSRTGVGGELFF. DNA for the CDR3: TGTGCCAGCAGCCGCACAGGGGTTGGCGGGGAGCTGTTTTTT.

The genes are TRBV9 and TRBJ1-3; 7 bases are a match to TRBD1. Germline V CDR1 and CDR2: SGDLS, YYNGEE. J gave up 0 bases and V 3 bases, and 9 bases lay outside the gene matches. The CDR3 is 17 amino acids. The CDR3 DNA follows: TGTGCCAGCAGCGAGCGGACAGGAGCGAGCTCTGGAAACACCATATATTTT. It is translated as CASSERTGASSGNTIYF.

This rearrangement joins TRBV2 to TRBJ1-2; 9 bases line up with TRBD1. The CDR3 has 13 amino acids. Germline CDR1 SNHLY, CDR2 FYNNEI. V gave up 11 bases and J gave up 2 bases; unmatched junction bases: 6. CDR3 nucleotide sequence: TGTGCCGATTACAGGGGGCCAAACTATGGCTACACCTTC. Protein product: CADYRGPNYGYTF.

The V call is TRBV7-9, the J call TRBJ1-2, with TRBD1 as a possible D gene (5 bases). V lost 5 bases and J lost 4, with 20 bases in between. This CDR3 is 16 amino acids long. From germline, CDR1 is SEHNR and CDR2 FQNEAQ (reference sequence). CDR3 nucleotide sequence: TGTGCCAGCAGCCGACCGACAGACTTGCCATTCTATGGCTACACCTTC. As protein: CASSRPTDLPFYGYTF. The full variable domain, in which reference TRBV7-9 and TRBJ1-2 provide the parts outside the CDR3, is DTGVSQNPRHKITKRGQNVTFRCDPISEHNRLYWYRQTLGQGPEFLTYFQNEAQLEKSRLLSDRFSAERPKGSFSTLEIQRTEQGDSAMYLCASSRPTDLPFYGYTFGSGTRLTVV.

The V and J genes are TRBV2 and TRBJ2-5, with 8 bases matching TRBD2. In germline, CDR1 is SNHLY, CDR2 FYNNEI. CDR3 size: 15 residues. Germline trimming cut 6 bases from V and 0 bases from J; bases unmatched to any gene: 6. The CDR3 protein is CASRREREYQETQYF. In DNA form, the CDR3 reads TGTGCCAGCAGGCGTGAGCGGGAGTACCAAGAGACCCAGTACTTC.

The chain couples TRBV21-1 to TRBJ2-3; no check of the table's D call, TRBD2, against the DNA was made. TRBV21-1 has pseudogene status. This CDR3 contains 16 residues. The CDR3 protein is CASSKRTSGVPDTQYF. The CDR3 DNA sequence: TGTGCCAGCAGCAAAAGGACTAGCGGGGTTCCAGATACGCAGTATTTT.

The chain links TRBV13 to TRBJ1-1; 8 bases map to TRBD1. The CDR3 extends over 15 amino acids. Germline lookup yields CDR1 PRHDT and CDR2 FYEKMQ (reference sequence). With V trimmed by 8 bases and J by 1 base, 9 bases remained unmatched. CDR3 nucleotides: TGTGCCAGCGTTGGACAGGGTGATGGGAACACTGAAGCTTTCTTT. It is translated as CASVGQGDGNTEAFF.

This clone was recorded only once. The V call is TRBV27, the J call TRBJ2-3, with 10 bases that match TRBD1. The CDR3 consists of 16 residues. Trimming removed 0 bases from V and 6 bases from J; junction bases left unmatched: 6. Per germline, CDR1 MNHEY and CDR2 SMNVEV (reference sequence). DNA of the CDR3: TGTGCCAGCAGTTTATCGCTGGACAGGGGGACTGATACGCAGTATTTT. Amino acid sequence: CASSLSLDRGTDTQYF.

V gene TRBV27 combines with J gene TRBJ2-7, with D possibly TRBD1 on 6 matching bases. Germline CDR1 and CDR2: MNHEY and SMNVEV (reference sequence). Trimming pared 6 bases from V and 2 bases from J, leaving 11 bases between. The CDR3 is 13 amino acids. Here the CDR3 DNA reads TGTGCCAGCAGCAGGACAGCGACCTACGAGCAGTACTTC. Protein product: CASSRTATYEQYF.

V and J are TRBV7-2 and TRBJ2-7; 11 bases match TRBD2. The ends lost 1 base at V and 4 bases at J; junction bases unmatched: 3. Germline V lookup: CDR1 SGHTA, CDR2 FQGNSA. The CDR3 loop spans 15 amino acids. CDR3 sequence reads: CASSLVASGGYEQYF. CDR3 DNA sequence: TGTGCCAGCAGCTTAGTGGCTAGCGGGGGGTACGAGCAGTACTTC.

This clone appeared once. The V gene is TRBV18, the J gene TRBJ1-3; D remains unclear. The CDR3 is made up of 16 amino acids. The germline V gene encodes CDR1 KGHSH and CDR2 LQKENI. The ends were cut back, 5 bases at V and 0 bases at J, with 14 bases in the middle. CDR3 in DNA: TGTGCCAGCTCATCGTCCGGGTCATCCTCTGGAAACACCATATATTTT. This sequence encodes CASSSSGSSSGNTIYF.

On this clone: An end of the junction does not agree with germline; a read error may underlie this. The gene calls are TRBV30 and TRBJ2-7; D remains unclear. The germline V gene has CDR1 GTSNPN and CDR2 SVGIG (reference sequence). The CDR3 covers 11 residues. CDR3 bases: TGTGCCTGGTGTGGTTCCTCCGAGCAGTACTTC. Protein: CAWCGSSEQYF.

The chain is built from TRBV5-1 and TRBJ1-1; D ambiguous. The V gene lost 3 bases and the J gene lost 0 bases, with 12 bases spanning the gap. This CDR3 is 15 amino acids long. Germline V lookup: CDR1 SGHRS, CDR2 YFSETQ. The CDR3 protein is CASSYDGSMNTEAFF. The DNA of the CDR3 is TGCGCCAGCAGCTACGACGGTAGCATGAACACTGAAGCTTTCTTT.